This record looks at one T cell receptor (beta chain) sequence and its context. MiXCR, run by TCRdb on the 5' RACE reads, gives a single entry per CDR3 protein. This table holds about 250,000 distinct CDR3 sequences, roughly 32% found once. This entry belongs to a study of CD8 T cells in ankylosing spondylitis. The sequence came from a male donor with ankylosing spondylitis or in good health (not recorded which). Sequenced: blood, either unsorted or a sorted T cell fraction (not recorded which).

The CDR3 nucleotides read TGTGCCAGTAGTCTCCGACTAGCGGGGGGCAGGAATGAGCAGTTCTTC. Translating gives CASSLRLAGGRNEQFF. The chain joins TRBV19 to TRBJ2-1; 13 bases agree with TRBD2. Unmatched junction bases numbered 8, after V lost 5 bases and J lost 7 bases. Germline V gene sequence: CDR1 LNHDA, CDR2 SQIVND (reference sequence). The CDR3 runs to 16 residues. Supplemented by reference TRBV19 and TRBJ2-1, the full variable domain reads DGGITQSPKYLFRKEGQNVTLSCEQNLNHDAMYWYRQDPGQGLRLIYYSQIVNDFQKGDIAEGYSVSREKKESFPLTVTSAQKNPTAFYLCASSLRLAGGRNEQFFGPGTRLTVL.